The 23 T cell receptor beta chains in this list originate from one sample, sequenced in a study of T cell responses to AZD1222 COVID-19 vaccine. Generated by immunoSEQ multiplex PCR, the TCRdb table keeps only in-frame clones and is missing some. The sample records about 200,000 clones, about 92% being singletons. The sample in question was peripheral blood, obtained on day 0 of MenACWY control vaccination. These receptors were taken from an adult in good health.

The chain carries TRBV7-2 and TRBJ1-5, with D possibly matching TRBD1 (5 bases). Deletions cut 7 bases from V and 0 bases from J, with 13 bases between. The CDR3 contains 15 residues. The germline CDR1 and CDR2 sequences are SGHTA and FQGNSA. The CDR3 reads CASTSGGDSNQPQHF. CDR3 coding DNA: TGTGCCAGCACCTCCGGGGGGGATAGCAATCAGCCCCAGCATTTT. Full variable domain (remainder filled in from reference TRBV7-2 and TRBJ1-5): GAGVSQSPSNKVTEKGKDVELRCDPISGHTALYWYRQSLGQGLEFLIYFQGNSAPDKSGLPSDRFSAERTGGSVSTLTIQRTQQEDSAVYLCASTSGGDSNQPQHFGDGTRLSIL.

The chain is built from TRBV2 and TRBJ2-3; 7 bases map to TRBD1. Germline trimming cut 6 bases from V and 4 bases from J; bases unmatched to any gene: 7. CDR3 size: 14 residues. Germline V gene data show CDR1 as SNHLY and CDR2 as FYNNEI. CDR3 amino acids: CASRGDSYPDTQYF. CDR3 coding DNA: TGTGCCAGCAGGGGGGACAGTTATCCAGATACGCAGTATTTT.

The chain couples TRBV6-2 or TRBV6-3 to TRBJ1-2; a possible D gene is TRBD1 (5 bases). CDR3 length: 18 residues. Germline-derived CDR1 and CDR2 are MNHEY and SVGEGT. The V and J ends lost 5 bases and 2 bases respectively, with 24 bases between them. Written as DNA, the CDR3 is TGTGCCAGCAGTAGCCGGAGCGGACACCTCCCCGGCAACTATGGCTACACCTTC. The encoded protein is CASSSRSGHLPGNYGYTF.

The chain carries TRBV7-9 and TRBJ1-4, with D possibly matching TRBD1 (6 bases). CDR1 and CDR2 (germline): SEHNR, FQNEAQ (reference sequence). This CDR3 has 13 residues. As DNA, the CDR3 is TGTGCTACCACTGGGGGGGCAGTAGGAAAACTGTTTTTT. This translates into CATTGGAVGKLFF.

The rearrangement joins TRBV7-9 to TRBJ1-5; D may be TRBD1 (5 bases). The CDR3 sequence is 14 residues long. Looked up from germline, CDR1 is SEHNR and CDR2 is FQNEAQ (reference sequence). Trimming cost V 5 bases and J 4 bases, with 12 bases left between them. CDR3 sequence: CASSHSGTNQPQHF. In DNA, the CDR3 is TGTGCCAGCAGCCACTCCGGGACGAATCAGCCCCAGCATTTT. Using reference TRBV7-9 and TRBJ1-5 for the parts outside the CDR3, the full variable domain is DTGVSQNPRHKITKRGQNVTFRCDPISEHNRLYWYRQTLGQGPEFLTYFQNEAQLEKSRLLSDRFSAERPKGSFSTLEIQRTEQGDSAMYLCASSHSGTNQPQHFGDGTRLSIL.

This clone was seen once. The chain uses TRBV7-9 and TRBJ1-2; TRBD1 aligns across 8 bases. Per germline, CDR1 SEHNR and CDR2 FQNEAQ (reference sequence). There are 14 residues in the CDR3. J lost 4 bases, V lost 4 bases, and 5 bases had no gene match. The CDR3 sequence: CASSSRGLGYGYTF. In DNA form, the CDR3 reads TGTGCCAGCAGCTCCAGGGGGCTCGGCTATGGCTACACCTTC.

The chain recombines TRBV5-1 with TRBJ2-5, with D possibly TRBD1 on 7 matching bases. The CDR3 totals 14 residues. Trimming left V 3 bases short and J 4 bases short, with 13 bases between. Germline V gene lookup returns CDR1 SGHRS and CDR2 YFSETQ. This CDR3 reads CASSWQGGIETQYF. The CDR3 region has the DNA TGCGCCAGCAGCTGGCAGGGGGGTATAGAGACCCAGTACTTC.

About this clone itself: A read error may produce the germline difference seen at one junction end. V is TRBV5-4 and J is TRBJ1-6; D gene ambiguous. In germline, CDR1 is SGHNT, CDR2 YYREEE (reference sequence). The CDR3 runs to 12 residues. The CDR3 sequence is CTSSWPNSPLHF. Here the CDR3 DNA reads TGTACCAGCAGCTGGCCAAATTCACCCCTCCACTTT.

A word on this clone: Distinct nucleotide sequences in the sample also encode this CDR3. The chain combines TRBV7-9 with TRBJ1-2, with D hard to call. V was clipped by 5 bases and J by 5 bases, with 9 bases between them. Per the germline V gene, CDR1 is SEHNR and CDR2 is FQNEAQ (reference sequence). The CDR3 runs 12 residues. CDR3: CASSPQGYGYTF. The CDR3 DNA reads as TGTGCCAGCAGCCCTCAAGGGTATGGCTACACCTTC.

The chain couples TRBV5-1 to TRBJ1-6, with a tentative D call TRBD1 (6 bases). CDR3 size: 17 residues. The germline V gene encodes CDR1 SGHRS and CDR2 YFSETQ. Trimming shortened V by 0 bases and J by 9 bases, and 19 bases separated the two germline ends. CDR3 residues: CASSLVGSRGAPSPLHF. In nucleotides, the CDR3 is TGCGCCAGCAGCTTGGTAGGCTCGCGGGGGGCGCCTTCACCCCTCCACTTT.

The J gene is TRBJ1-2, the V gene TRBV20-1, with a weak D call TRBD1 (6 bases). This CDR3 contains 11 residues. Trimming removed 4 bases from V and 8 bases from J, with 11 bases in between. CDR1 and CDR2 from the germline V gene are DFQATT and SNEGSKA (reference sequence). The CDR3 loop is CSANREGGYTF. The CDR3 DNA sequence: TGCAGTGCTAACAGGGAGGGCGGCTACACCTTC.

This rearrangement joins TRBV3-1 (or the pseudogene TRBV3-2) to TRBJ2-2, with 9 nucleotides matching TRBD1. This CDR3 is 16 amino acids long. Looked up from germline, CDR1 is LGHDT and CDR2 is YNNKEL (reference sequence). V dropped 3 bases and J dropped 1; count of bases not matched to a gene: 3. Here the CDR3 reads CASSQMTGGNTGELFF. The CDR3 nucleotides read TGTGCCAGCAGCCAGATGACAGGGGGGAACACCGGGGAGCTGTTTTTT.

The chain is built from TRBV2 and TRBJ2-3; a weak D match, TRBD2 (5 bases). The CDR3 is made up of 11 amino acids. V lost 3 bases to trimming and J lost 8 bases, with 6 bases between them. Germline V gene sequence: CDR1 SNHLY, CDR2 FYNNEI. This chain's CDR3 is CASSEAGTQYF. The CDR3 DNA follows: TGTGCCAGCAGTGAGGCGGGTACGCAGTATTTT.

The rearrangement links TRBV7-8 to TRBJ1-3; weak D call: TRBD1 (5 bases). The CDR3 is made up of 15 amino acids. Deletions cut 0 bases from V and 4 bases from J, with 10 bases between. Per germline, CDR1 SGHVS and CDR2 FQNEAQ. The CDR3 region is CASSLAQGLGNTIYF. The CDR3, as DNA: TGTGCCAGCAGCTTAGCCCAGGGATTAGGAAACACCATATATTTT.

This chain uses TRBV7-9 with TRBJ1-5; weak D call: TRBD1 (5 bases). The CDR3 is made up of 14 amino acids. From germline, CDR1 is SEHNR and CDR2 FQNEAQ (reference sequence). Trimming cost V 8 bases and J 3 bases, with 14 bases left between them. The CDR3 sequence is CASASGTFNQPQHF. Written as DNA, the CDR3 is TGTGCCAGCGCATCTGGGACCTTCAATCAGCCCCAGCATTTT.

The chain's CDR3 is CASSQGQLLMYGYTF. CDR3 bases: TGCGCCAGCAGCCAGGGACAGCTTTTAATGTATGGCTACACCTTC. V gene TRBV4-3 combines with J gene TRBJ1-2, with 7 positions matching TRBD1. Germline V gene data show CDR1 as LGHNA and CDR2 as YSLEER. The CDR3 extends over 15 amino acids. V trimming: 3 bases; J trimming: 5 bases; junction bases outside the gene matches: 9.

J is TRBJ2-2 and V is TRBV30; 12 bases align to TRBD1. This CDR3 is built from 15 residues. CDR1 is GTSNPN and CDR2 is SVGIG in the germline V gene (reference sequence). The trim removed 5 bases at V and 2 bases at J, leaving 3 bases unmatched. The CDR3 DNA follows: TGTGCCTGGGGGACAGGGGGCGCAAACACCGGGGAGCTGTTTTTT. This gives the protein CAWGTGGANTGELFF.

The rearrangement uses TRBV30 and TRBJ1-5; possibly TRBD1 for D (5 bases). Trimming shortened V by 2 bases and J by 1 base, and 12 bases separated the two germline ends. The CDR3 has 15 amino acids. Germline assignment: CDR1 GTSNPN and CDR2 SVGIG (reference sequence). The CDR3 DNA reads as TGTGCCTGGAGTAGACAGTATAGAAGCAATCAGCCCCAGCATTTT. This codes for CAWSRQYRSNQPQHF.

The chain uses TRBV6-5 and TRBJ2-5, with D possibly TRBD2 on 6 matching bases. The V and J ends lost 0 bases and 0 bases respectively, with 11 bases between them. CDR3 length equals 16 residues. CDR1 MNHEY and CDR2 SVGAGI come from the germline V gene. CDR3 nucleotides: TGTGCCAGCAGTTACTCGAAAGGGAGGTACCAAGAGACCCAGTACTTC. It yields the protein CASSYSKGRYQETQYF.

The chain uses TRBV18 and TRBJ1-5, with 7 positions matching TRBD1. Trimming at V came to 6 bases and at J to 8 bases, leaving 22 bases not matched to a gene. Germline V lookup: CDR1 KGHSH, CDR2 LQKENI. The CDR3 has 18 amino acids. CDR3 amino acids: CASSLPGQRVGNHKPQHF. Here the CDR3 DNA reads TGTGCCAGCTCCCTTCCGGGACAGAGGGTGGGGAATCATAAGCCCCAGCATTTT. The full variable domain, its missing parts supplied by reference TRBV18 and TRBJ1-5, is NAGVMQNPRHLVRRRGQEARLRCSPMKGHSHVYWYRQLPEEGLKFMVYLQKENIIDESGMPKERFSAEFPKEGPSILRIQQVVRGDSAAYFCASSLPGQRVGNHKPQHFGDGTRLSIL.

J is TRBJ1-1 and V is TRBV5-1; D not certain. CDR1 and CDR2 from the germline V gene are SGHRS and YFSETQ. This CDR3 has 13 residues. Trimming took off 0 bases at V and 6 bases at J, with 9 bases between the two ends. In DNA form, the CDR3 reads TGCGCCAGCAGCTTGGCCCGGGGTTCTGAAGCTTTCTTT. Protein product: CASSLARGSEAFF.

The chain couples TRBV10-3 to TRBJ1-5; no clear D. Trimming took off 2 bases at V and 3 bases at J, with 11 bases between the two ends. Germline-derived CDR1 and CDR2 are ENHRY and SYGVKD. The CDR3 is 15 amino acids. CDR3 coding DNA: TGTGCCATCAGTGAGGGGGAGACCCCCAATCAGCCCCAGCATTTT. Amino acids: CAISEGETPNQPQHF.

The chain uses TRBV9 and TRBJ1-1; 8 nucleotides align to TRBD1. With 0 bases clipped from V and 7 bases from J, the junction kept 5 bases outside the gene matches. The germline gives CDR1 SGDLS, CDR2 YYNGEE. This CDR3 has 14 residues. The CDR3 DNA follows: TGTGCCAGCAGCGTAGACCAGGGGGCAATTGAAGCTTTCTTT. Translation: CASSVDQGAIEAFF.